The 12 T cell receptor beta chains given below trace back to one sample, sequenced in a study of blood T cell repertoires in COVID-19. The protocol was immunoSEQ multiplex PCR, while the TCRdb copy is restricted to in-frame clones and leaves out a portion. The data hold a few hundred thousand clones, with around nine tenths observed a single time. Material: PBMCs or T cells enriched from blood (not recorded which). Receptors were obtained from a woman aged 18-29 years who had been exposed to COVID-19.

The chain uses TRBV5-1 and TRBJ2-7, with TRBD1 matching 7 bases. V lost 0 bases, J lost 2 bases, and 5 bases stayed unmatched. Germline V gene sequence: CDR1 SGHRS, CDR2 YFSETQ. The CDR3 runs to 15 residues. The CDR3 reads CASSLAGTAAYEQYF. The CDR3 DNA follows: TGCGCCAGCAGCTTGGCCGGGACAGCCGCCTACGAGCAGTACTTC. The full variable domain, with the rest looked up from reference TRBV5-1 and TRBJ2-7, is KAGVTQTPRYLIKTRGQQVTLSCSPISGHRSVSWYQQTPGQGLQFLFEYFSETQRNKGNFPGRFSGRQFSNSRSEMNVSTLELGDSALYLCASSLAGTAAYEQYFGPGTRLTVT.

The J gene is TRBJ1-5, the V gene TRBV3-1 (or the pseudogene TRBV3-2); no clear D. Trimming pared 1 base from V and 2 bases from J, leaving 9 bases between. The CDR3 loop spans 15 amino acids. Germline CDR1 reads LGHDT; CDR2 reads YNNKEL (reference sequence). CDR3 sequence (DNA): TGTGCCAGCAGCCAAGGGGGAGGAGGCAATCAGCCCCAGCATTTT. Protein product: CASSQGGGGNQPQHF.

The rearrangement links TRBV5-4 to TRBJ2-7; possible D gene TRBD1, 7 bases. Germline-derived CDR1 and CDR2 are SGHNT and YYREEE (reference sequence). The germline V and J ends were trimmed by 0 bases and 5 bases, with 15 bases remaining between them. This CDR3 spans 15 amino acids. The CDR3 spells CASSLETGRFDEQYF. The CDR3 nucleotides read TGTGCCAGCAGCTTGGAGACAGGGAGGTTCGACGAGCAGTACTTC.

The V call is TRBV5-1, the J call TRBJ2-7; D may be TRBD1 (6 bases). V was clipped by 7 bases and J by 3 bases, with 17 bases between them. Per germline, CDR1 SGHRS and CDR2 YFSETQ. This CDR3 contains 14 residues. The CDR3 protein is CASRADSGVYEQYF. CDR3 sequence (DNA): TGCGCCAGCCGAGCGGACAGCGGAGTCTACGAGCAGTACTTC. The full variable domain, its missing parts supplied by reference TRBV5-1 and TRBJ2-7, is KAGVTQTPRYLIKTRGQQVTLSCSPISGHRSVSWYQQTPGQGLQFLFEYFSETQRNKGNFPGRFSGRQFSNSRSEMNVSTLELGDSALYLCASRADSGVYEQYFGPGTRLTVT.

The chain links TRBV6-6 to TRBJ1-2; TRBD1 might be the D (6 bases). V gave up 6 bases and J gave up 2 bases, with 19 bases separating them. Germline CDR1 reads MNHNY; CDR2 reads SVGAGI (reference sequence). The CDR3 totals 16 residues. CDR3 bases: TGTGCCAGCAGCGACCTAGACGGGACACAAAACTATGGCTACACCTTC. It is translated as CASSDLDGTQNYGYTF.

This rearrangement joins TRBV5-4 to TRBJ2-7; 9 nucleotides agree with TRBD1. The CDR3 consists of 17 residues. Germline trimming cut 3 bases from V and 0 bases from J; bases unmatched to any gene: 10. Germline V CDR1 and CDR2: SGHNT, YYREEE (reference sequence). In nucleotides, the CDR3 is TGTGCCAGCAGCTGGAACCACAGGGGGCTAACCTCCTACGAGCAGTACTTC. As protein: CASSWNHRGLTSYEQYF.

In DNA, the CDR3 is TGTGCCAGCAGTTTAGGAGCCGGGGGACTGACCTCCTACGAGCAGTACTTC. As protein: CASSLGAGGLTSYEQYF. J is TRBJ2-7 and V is TRBV28, with a tentative D call TRBD2 (6 bases). The CDR3 spans 17 residues. CDR1 is MDHEN and CDR2 is SYDVKM in the germline V gene. With 2 bases removed from V and 0 bases from J, the gap between germline ends came to 17 bases.

The rearrangement joins TRBV14 to TRBJ2-1; TRBD2 matches 8 bases. Losses at the gene ends were 0 bases for V and 8 bases for J; bases not matched to a gene: 12. CDR3 length: 17 amino acids. The germline gives CDR1 SGHDN, CDR2 FVKESK. CDR3 loop: CASSQDLSSGGRDEQFF. CDR3 bases: TGTGCCAGCAGCCAAGATCTTTCCAGCGGGGGCAGGGATGAGCAGTTCTTC.

The genes are TRBV7-2 and TRBJ1-2, with 10 bases lining up with TRBD1. Germline-derived CDR1 and CDR2 are SGHTA and FQGNSA. V gave up 3 bases and J gave up 7 bases; unmatched junction bases: 5. This CDR3 is built from 14 residues. The CDR3 DNA is TGTGCCAGCAGCTTCATGGGGACAGGGGTTGGCTACACCTTC. This sequence encodes CASSFMGTGVGYTF. Full variable domain (missing parts from reference TRBV7-2 and TRBJ1-2): GAGVSQSPSNKVTEKGKDVELRCDPISGHTALYWYRQSLGQGLEFLIYFQGNSAPDKSGLPSDRFSAERTGGSVSTLTIQRTQQEDSAVYLCASSFMGTGVGYTFGSGTRLTVV.

The V and J genes are TRBV7-9 and TRBJ1-2, with D uncertain. The germline gives CDR1 SEHNR, CDR2 FQNEAQ (reference sequence). This CDR3 has 13 amino acids. With 7 bases removed from V and 6 bases from J, the gap between germline ends came to 15 bases. CDR3 in amino acids: CASTNNIGNGYTF. CDR3 nucleotides: TGTGCCAGCACCAATAATATCGGGAATGGCTACACCTTC. Based on the CDR3 plus reference TRBV7-9 and TRBJ1-2, the full variable domain is DTGVSQNPRHKITKRGQNVTFRCDPISEHNRLYWYRQTLGQGPEFLTYFQNEAQLEKSRLLSDRFSAERPKGSFSTLEIQRTEQGDSAMYLCASTNNIGNGYTFGSGTRLTVV.

The chain recombines TRBV5-4 with TRBJ2-2; D possibly corresponds to TRBD1 (5 bases). CDR3 length equals 15 residues. Germline CDR1 is SGHNT and CDR2 is YYREEE (reference sequence). V was pared by 0 bases and J by 5 bases, with 11 bases between. Here the CDR3 reads CASSLGGRETGELFF. Written as DNA, the CDR3 is TGTGCCAGCAGCTTGGGAGGCAGGGAAACCGGGGAGCTGTTTTTT.

The CDR3 nucleotides are TGCGCCAGCAGCCAAGATTATCGGGGGGACGAGCAGTACTTC. Translated: CASSQDYRGDEQYF. The J gene is TRBJ2-7, the V gene TRBV4-1; 7 positions agree with TRBD2. Germline V gene sequence: CDR1 MGHRA, CDR2 YSYEKL. V dropped 0 bases and J dropped 5; count of bases not matched to a gene: 4. The CDR3 loop spans 14 amino acids.